Sequencing of this T cell receptor (beta chain) was carried out in a study of blood T cell repertoires in COVID-19. The overall study: Acute and convalescent COVID-19 specimens originated in the United States, Italy and Spain. T cells, B-cell-depleted T cells, or PBMCs provided the cDNA or gDNA that served as material.

CDR3 length equals 15 residues. The germline CDR1 and CDR2 sequences are SGDLS and YYNGEE. The trim removed 4 bases at V and 7 bases at J, leaving 11 bases unmatched. Source study methods: Reference gene primer amplification yielded estimated nucleated cell counts. Here immunoSEQ multiplex PCR was the method, and the copy in TCRdb shows in-frame clones only, minus some. V, J and clone size are those of that table, while D and trimming were read from the DNA. The sample lists about 100,000 clones; around nine tenths were seen once. The sequenced sample was peripheral blood. The rearrangement links TRBV9 to TRBJ1-2, with 9 bases fitting TRBD1. The sequence was obtained from a human donor in a cohort sampled during active COVID-19. The CDR3 DNA reads as TGTGCCAGCAGCACCCGGGGGACAGGGCGTCCTGGCTACACCTTC. It is translated as CASSTRGTGRPGYTF.